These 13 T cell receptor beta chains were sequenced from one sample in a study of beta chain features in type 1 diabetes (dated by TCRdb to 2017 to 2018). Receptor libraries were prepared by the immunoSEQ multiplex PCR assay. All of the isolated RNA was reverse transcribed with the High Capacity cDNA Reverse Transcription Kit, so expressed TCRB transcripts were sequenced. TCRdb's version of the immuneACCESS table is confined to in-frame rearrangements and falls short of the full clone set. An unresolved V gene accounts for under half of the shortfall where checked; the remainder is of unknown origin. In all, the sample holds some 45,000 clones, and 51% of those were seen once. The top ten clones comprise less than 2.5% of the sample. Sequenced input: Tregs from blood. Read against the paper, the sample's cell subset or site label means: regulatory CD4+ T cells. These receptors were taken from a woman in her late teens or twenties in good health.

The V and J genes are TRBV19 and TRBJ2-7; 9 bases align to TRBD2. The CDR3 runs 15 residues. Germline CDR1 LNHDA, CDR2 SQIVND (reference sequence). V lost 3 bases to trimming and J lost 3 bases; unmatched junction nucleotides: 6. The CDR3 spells CASSISTSGDYEQYF. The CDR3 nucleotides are TGTGCCAGTAGTATCTCGACTAGCGGAGACTACGAGCAGTACTTC.

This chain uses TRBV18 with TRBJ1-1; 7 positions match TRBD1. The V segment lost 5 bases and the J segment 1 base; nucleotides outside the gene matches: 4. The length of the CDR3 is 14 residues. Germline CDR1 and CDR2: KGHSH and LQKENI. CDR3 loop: CASSGRQGNTEAFF. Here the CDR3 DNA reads TGTGCCAGCTCAGGGCGACAGGGGAACACTGAAGCTTTCTTT.

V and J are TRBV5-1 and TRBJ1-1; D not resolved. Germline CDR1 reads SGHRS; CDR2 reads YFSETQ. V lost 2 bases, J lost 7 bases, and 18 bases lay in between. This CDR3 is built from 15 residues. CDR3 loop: CASSLSLVAGHEAFF. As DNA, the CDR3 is TGCGCCAGCAGCTTATCCCTGGTGGCAGGTCATGAAGCTTTCTTT.

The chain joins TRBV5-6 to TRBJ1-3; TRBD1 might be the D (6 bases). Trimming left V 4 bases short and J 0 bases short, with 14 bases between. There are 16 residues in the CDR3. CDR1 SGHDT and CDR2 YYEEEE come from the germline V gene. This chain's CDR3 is CASSAQGKSSGNTIYF. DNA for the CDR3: TGTGCCAGCAGCGCACAGGGAAAGAGCTCTGGAAACACCATATATTTT.

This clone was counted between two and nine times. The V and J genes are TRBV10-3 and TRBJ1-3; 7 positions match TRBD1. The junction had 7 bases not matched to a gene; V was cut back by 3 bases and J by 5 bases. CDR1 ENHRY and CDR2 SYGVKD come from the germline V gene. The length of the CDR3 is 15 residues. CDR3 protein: CAISDIDRARNTIYF. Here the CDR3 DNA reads TGTGCCATCAGTGACATCGACAGGGCTAGAAACACCATATATTTT.

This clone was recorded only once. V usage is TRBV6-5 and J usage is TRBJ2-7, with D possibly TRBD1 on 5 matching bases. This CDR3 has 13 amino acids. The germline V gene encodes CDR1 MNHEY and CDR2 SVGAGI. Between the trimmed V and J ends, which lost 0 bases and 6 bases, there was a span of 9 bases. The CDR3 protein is CASSYSRASEQYF. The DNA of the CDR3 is TGTGCCAGCAGTTACTCCAGGGCGTCCGAGCAGTACTTC.

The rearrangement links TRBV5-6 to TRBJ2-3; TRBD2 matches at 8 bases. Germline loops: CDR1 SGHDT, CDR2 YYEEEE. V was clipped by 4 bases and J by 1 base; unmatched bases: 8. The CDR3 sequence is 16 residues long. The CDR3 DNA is TGTGCCAGCAGCGTGGAGCGGGAGACTGGCACAGATACGCAGTATTTT. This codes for CASSVERETGTDTQYF. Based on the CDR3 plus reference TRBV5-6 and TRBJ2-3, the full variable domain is DAGVTQSPTHLIKTRGQQVTLRCSPKSGHDTVSWYQQALGQGPQFIFQYYEEEERQRGNFPDRFSGHQFPNYSSELNVNALLLGDSALYLCASSVERETGTDTQYFGPGTRLTVL.

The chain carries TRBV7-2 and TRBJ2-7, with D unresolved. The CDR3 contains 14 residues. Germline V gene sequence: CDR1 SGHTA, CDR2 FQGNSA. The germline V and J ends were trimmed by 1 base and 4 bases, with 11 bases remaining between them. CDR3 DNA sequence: TGTGCCAGCAGCTTAGAATTCTCAGCGTACGAGCAGTACTTC. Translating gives CASSLEFSAYEQYF.

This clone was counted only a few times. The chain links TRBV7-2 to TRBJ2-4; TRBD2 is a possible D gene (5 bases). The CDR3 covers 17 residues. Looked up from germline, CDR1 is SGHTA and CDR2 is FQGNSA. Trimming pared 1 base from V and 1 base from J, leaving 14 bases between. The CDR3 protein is CASSLGYEREAKNIQYF. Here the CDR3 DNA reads TGTGCCAGCAGCTTAGGATATGAGAGGGAGGCCAAAAACATTCAGTACTTC. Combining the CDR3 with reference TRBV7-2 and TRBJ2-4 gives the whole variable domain GAGVSQSPSNKVTEKGKDVELRCDPISGHTALYWYRQSLGQGLEFLIYFQGNSAPDKSGLPSDRFSAERTGGSVSTLTIQRTQQEDSAVYLCASSLGYEREAKNIQYFGAGTRLSVL.

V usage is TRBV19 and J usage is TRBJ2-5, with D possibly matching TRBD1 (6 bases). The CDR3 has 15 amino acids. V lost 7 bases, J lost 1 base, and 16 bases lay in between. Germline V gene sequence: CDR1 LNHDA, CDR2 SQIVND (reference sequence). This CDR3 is CASNGVTGLQETQYF. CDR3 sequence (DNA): TGTGCCAGTAACGGCGTTACAGGGCTCCAAGAGACCCAGTACTTC. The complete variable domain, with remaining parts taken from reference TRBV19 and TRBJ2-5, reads DGGITQSPKYLFRKEGQNVTLSCEQNLNHDAMYWYRQDPGQGLRLIYYSQIVNDFQKGDIAEGYSVSREKKESFPLTVTSAQKNPTAFYLCASNGVTGLQETQYFGPGTRLLVL.

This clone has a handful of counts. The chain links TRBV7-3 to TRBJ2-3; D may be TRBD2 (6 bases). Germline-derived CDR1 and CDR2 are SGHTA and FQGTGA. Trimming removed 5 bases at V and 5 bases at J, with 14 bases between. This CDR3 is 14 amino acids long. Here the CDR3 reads CASSATGLRDTQYF. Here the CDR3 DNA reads TGTGCCAGCAGCGCCACGGGACTCAGAGATACGCAGTATTTT.

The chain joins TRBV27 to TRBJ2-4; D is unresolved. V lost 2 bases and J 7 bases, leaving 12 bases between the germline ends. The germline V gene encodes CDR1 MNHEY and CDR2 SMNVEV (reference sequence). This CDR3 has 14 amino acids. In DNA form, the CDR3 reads TGTGCCAGCAGTTTAAACAGAGCCTCGAACATTCAGTACTTC. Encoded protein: CASSLNRASNIQYF.

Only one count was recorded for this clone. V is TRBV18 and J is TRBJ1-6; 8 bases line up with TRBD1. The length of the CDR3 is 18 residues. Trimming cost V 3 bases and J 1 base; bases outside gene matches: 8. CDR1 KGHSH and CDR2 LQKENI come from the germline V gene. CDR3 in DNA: TGTGCCAGCTCACCGGACCGGACAGGGAGATCCTATAATTCACCCCTCCACTTT. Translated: CASSPDRTGRSYNSPLHF.